This T cell receptor beta chain was recorded in a study of identical twins. V lost 8 bases, J lost 5 bases, and 9 bases stayed unmatched. The CDR3 spans 15 residues. Germline loops: CDR1 SEHNR, CDR2 FQNEAQ (reference sequence). A single record per CDR3 protein comes from TCRdb applying MiXCR to the 5' RACE reads. The table shows approximately 300,000 distinct CDR3 sequences, with 7.5% to 9.5% occurring only once. This clonotype was picked up a small number of times. In addition, the sample was reused for a study of yellow fever vaccine responses in identical twins.

Sequenced input: CD8+ T cells sorted from blood. The chain joins TRBV7-9 to TRBJ2-3, with 11 bases identical to TRBD2. This TCR was sampled from a woman between 18 and 29 years old in good health. CDR3 DNA: TGTGCCAGCCCCTCCCTAGCGGGGGGTTTAGATACGCAGTATTTT. It yields the protein CASPSLAGGLDTQYF.